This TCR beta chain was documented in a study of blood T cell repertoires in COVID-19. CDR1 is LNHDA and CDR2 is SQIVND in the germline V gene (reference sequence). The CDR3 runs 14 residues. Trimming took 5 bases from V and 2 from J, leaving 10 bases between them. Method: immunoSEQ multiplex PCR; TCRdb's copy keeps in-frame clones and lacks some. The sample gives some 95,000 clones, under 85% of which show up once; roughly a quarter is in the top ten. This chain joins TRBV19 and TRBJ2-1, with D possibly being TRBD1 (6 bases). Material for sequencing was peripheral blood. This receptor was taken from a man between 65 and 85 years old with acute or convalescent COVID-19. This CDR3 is CASSPDRPYNEQFF. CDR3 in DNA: TGTGCCAGTAGTCCTGACAGGCCCTACAATGAGCAGTTCTTC.